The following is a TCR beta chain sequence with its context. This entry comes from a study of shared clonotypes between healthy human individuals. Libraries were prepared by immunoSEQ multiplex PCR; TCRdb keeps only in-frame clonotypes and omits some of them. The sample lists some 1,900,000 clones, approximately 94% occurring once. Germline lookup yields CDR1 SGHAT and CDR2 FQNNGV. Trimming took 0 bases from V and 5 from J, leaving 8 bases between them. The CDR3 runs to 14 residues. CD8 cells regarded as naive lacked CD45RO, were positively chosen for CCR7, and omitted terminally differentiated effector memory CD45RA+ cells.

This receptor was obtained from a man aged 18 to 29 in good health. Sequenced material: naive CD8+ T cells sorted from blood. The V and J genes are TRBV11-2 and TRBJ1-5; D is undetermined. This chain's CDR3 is CASSLDGVDQPQHF. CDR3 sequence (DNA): TGTGCCAGCAGCTTAGACGGGGTTGATCAGCCCCAGCATTTT.